This T cell receptor (beta chain) was found in a study of persistence of HIV-infected CD4 T cells. Stimulation used approximately 9.5 ug/mL lysate from CMV-infected fibroblasts. Sorting selected CD4+ T cells upregulating both CD40 ligand and CD69. A roughly 20-hour stimulation of CD8-depleted PBMCs used anti-CD28/CD49d costimulation, CD40-blocking antibody and enfuvirtide. On this clone itself: What it binds is unknown.

The libraries were made with immunoSEQ version 4 in survey mode. Some clones are missing from TCRdb's copy, which holds only in-frame ones; the method was immunoSEQ multiplex PCR. The sample holds almost 20,000 clones, about 80% seen once. This specimen was CD4+ T cells sorted from PBMCs after approximately 19-hour stimulation, taken from a patient who received antiretroviral therapy. This receptor was taken from an adult man with HIV who was CMV-seropositive.

The CDR3 nucleotides are TGTGCCAGCTCTCTGGGGGTTGAAGCTTTCTTT. Translation: CASSLGVEAFF. V gene TRBV12-3 or TRBV12-4 combines with J gene TRBJ1-1; tentative D call: TRBD1 (5 bases). The CDR3 sequence is 11 residues long. Trimming cost V 8 bases and J 7 bases, with 11 bases left between them.